The 18 T cell receptor beta chains in this list originate from one sample, sequenced in a study of blood T cells in healthy people across ages. It was with a sample-barcoded 5' primer and a J-beta primer mix that a second PCR of about 7 to 12 cycles was run. One entry per CDR3 protein results from TCRdb running MiXCR on the 5' RACE reads. The data show hundreds of thousands of distinct CDR3 sequences, with under 55% seen just once and around 21% held by the top ten. Sequenced: blood. All receptors derive from a man in his 60s in good health.

This clonotype has only a few counts. The gene calls are TRBV5-6 and TRBJ2-7; D unresolved. Germline V gene lookup returns CDR1 SGHDT and CDR2 YYEEEE. The V and J ends lost 2 bases and 3 bases respectively, with 6 bases between them. This CDR3 has 12 residues. CDR3 region: CASSFRRYEQYF. CDR3 sequence (DNA): TGTGCCAGCAGCTTCCGTCGCTACGAGCAGTACTTC.

The V and J genes are TRBV7-2 and TRBJ2-7; D is unclear. The V and J ends lost 2 bases and 3 bases respectively, with 8 bases between them. CDR3 length equals 13 residues. CDR1 is SGHTA and CDR2 is FQGNSA in the germline V gene. In nucleotides, the CDR3 is TGTGCCAGCAGCTTAACCCTTTACTACGAGCAGTACTTC. Translation: CASSLTLYYEQYF.

A few counts support this clonotype. The rearrangement uses TRBV4-1 and TRBJ2-2, with 11 nucleotides matching TRBD2. Germline trimming cut 8 bases from V and 1 base from J; bases unmatched to any gene: 0. The CDR3 is made up of 14 amino acids. The germline gives CDR1 MGHRA, CDR2 YSYEKL. CDR3 amino acids: CASGLAGNTGELFF. The DNA for the CDR3 is TGCGCCAGCGGACTAGCGGGGAACACCGGGGAGCTGTTTTTT.

This clonotype was recorded only once. The chain joins TRBV3-1 to TRBJ1-5, with D unresolved. V shed 0 bases and J shed 9 bases, with 9 bases lying between them. This CDR3 is 13 amino acids long. Germline V gene sequence: CDR1 LGHDT, CDR2 YNNKEL (reference sequence). The CDR3 DNA is TGTGCCAGCAGCCAAGATAGGGCAAGGCCCCAGCATTTT. This translates into CASSQDRARPQHF.

V gene TRBV27 combines with J gene TRBJ1-6, with 7 bases aligning to TRBD1. From germline, CDR1 is MNHEY and CDR2 SMNVEV (reference sequence). The CDR3 consists of 15 residues. Germline trimming cut 5 bases from V and 7 bases from J; bases unmatched to any gene: 8. The CDR3 coding sequence is TGTGCCAGCAGTCCCCAACGGGGACAGAATTCACCCCTCCACTTT. Protein: CASSPQRGQNSPLHF.

The rearrangement uses TRBV5-6 and TRBJ1-1; 10 nucleotides line up with TRBD1. The CDR3 contains 16 residues. CDR1 and CDR2 (germline): SGHDT, YYEEEE. Unmatched junction bases numbered 9, after V lost 2 bases and J lost 5 bases. The CDR3 DNA reads TGTGCCAGCAGCTTTACGACAGGGGGCTATCTGACTGAAGCTTTCTTT. This sequence encodes CASSFTTGGYLTEAFF.

Concerning this clonotype: Germline and junction disagree at one end, which may indicate a read error. The rearrangement links TRBV7-7 to TRBJ2-7, with D perhaps TRBD1 or TRBD2 (5 bases each). The CDR3 contains 15 residues. The V gene's germline CDR1 is SSHAT and CDR2 FNYEAQ (reference sequence). CDR3 bases: TGTGCTAGCAGCCTAGAGGGGCTGATTTTCTACGAGCAGTACTTC. This sequence encodes CASSLEGLIFYEQYF.

The chain uses TRBV19 and TRBJ1-4; D ambiguous. Germline CDR1 LNHDA, CDR2 SQIVND (reference sequence). V was cut by 3 bases and J by 4 bases, with 6 bases left in between. The CDR3 is 13 residues long. The CDR3 DNA is TGTGCCAGTAGTATCGGCTTTAATGAAAAACTGTTTTTT. This translates into CASSIGFNEKLFF.

This rearrangement joins TRBV5-1 to TRBJ2-7; 7 positions agree with TRBD1. The CDR3 has 14 residues. V lost 0 bases, J lost 5 bases, and 5 bases stayed unmatched. Germline CDR1 reads SGHRS; CDR2 reads YFSETQ. The CDR3 DNA reads TGCGCCAGCAGCTTGGCGTCTACAGGGGACGAGCAGTACTTC. This sequence encodes CASSLASTGDEQYF.

This chain links TRBV15 with TRBJ2-3; D not certain. This CDR3 is built from 15 residues. Germline V gene lookup returns CDR1 LNHNV and CDR2 YYDKDF (reference sequence). Trimming left V 1 base short and J 2 bases short, with 10 bases between. In nucleotides, the CDR3 is TGTGCCACCAGCAGAGGGGGTCAGAACACAGATACGCAGTATTTT. It codes for CATSRGGQNTDTQYF.

The V and J genes are TRBV7-2 and TRBJ2-7; no firm D call. The V gene's germline CDR1 is SGHTA and CDR2 FQGNSA. This CDR3 comprises 14 residues. Between the trimmed V and J ends, which lost 1 base and 7 bases, there was a span of 14 bases. The CDR3 loop reads CASSLEMRSPEQYF. The DNA of the CDR3 is TGTGCCAGCAGCTTAGAGATGCGATCCCCGGAGCAGTACTTC.

This chain uses TRBV9 with TRBJ2-3, with D maybe TRBD2 (5 bases). The CDR3 extends over 15 amino acids. Trimming removed 0 bases from V and 6 bases from J, with 14 bases in between. Germline-derived CDR1 and CDR2 are SGDLS and YYNGEE. Here the CDR3 DNA reads TGTGCCAGCAGCGTAGGGGTCCGGGAATCCGATACGCAGTATTTT. Its translation is CASSVGVRESDTQYF.

The chain combines TRBV20-1 with TRBJ2-3; D possibly corresponds to TRBD2 (5 bases). This CDR3 has 14 residues. In germline, CDR1 is DFQATT, CDR2 SNEGSKA (reference sequence). The germline V and J ends were trimmed by 0 bases and 1 base, with 8 bases remaining between them. The CDR3 DNA sequence: TGCAGTGCTAGAGATGAGAGGGGCACAGATACGCAGTATTTT. It specifies CSARDERGTDTQYF.

This clonotype was seen a handful of times. This chain joins TRBV7-9 and TRBJ2-7; D is ambiguous. Trimming took 3 bases from V and 7 from J, leaving 10 bases between them. The CDR3 totals 12 residues. Germline V lookup: CDR1 SEHNR, CDR2 FQNEAQ (reference sequence). CDR3 amino acids: CASSFRVDEQYF. The CDR3 region has the DNA TGTGCCAGCAGCTTTCGAGTCGATGAGCAGTACTTC.

In its sample, this clonotype was seen a few times. The J gene is TRBJ2-5, the V gene TRBV5-1, with TRBD2 matching over 7 bases. The CDR3 sequence is 15 residues long. Germline CDR1 and CDR2: SGHRS and YFSETQ. J lost 5 bases, V lost 3 bases, and 10 bases had no gene match. In DNA, the CDR3 is TGCGCCAGCAGCTCACAAACGACTAGCTCCGAGACCCAGTACTTC. Its protein product is CASSSQTTSSETQYF.

V and J are TRBV18 and TRBJ2-1, with 7 bases aligning to TRBD1. CDR3 size: 12 residues. CDR1 and CDR2 from the germline V gene are KGHSH and LQKENI. Unmatched junction bases numbered 9, after V lost 6 bases and J lost 13 bases. The CDR3 DNA sequence: TGTGCCAGCTCGGACAGGTCGGAGACCCAGTTCTTC. Protein product: CASSDRSETQFF.

The chain combines TRBV2 with TRBJ2-7; TRBD1 is a possible D gene (6 bases). V was cut by 7 bases and J by 3 bases, with 19 bases left in between. The CDR3 is 15 amino acids. The V gene's germline CDR1 is SNHLY and CDR2 FYNNEI. This CDR3 reads CASTTAGAGDYEQYF. The CDR3 DNA reads as TGTGCCAGCACCACCGCAGGGGCGGGTGACTACGAGCAGTACTTC.

This clonotype occurred a few times. The V gene is TRBV6-4, the J gene TRBJ1-2; 10 bases line up with TRBD1. Germline CDR1 reads MRHNA; CDR2 reads SNTAGT. The length of the CDR3 is 14 residues. V shed 4 bases and J 2 bases; nucleotides not matched to a gene: 1. The CDR3 DNA is TGTGCCAGCAGTGGACAGGGGGCCAACTATGGCTACACCTTC. As protein: CASSGQGANYGYTF.